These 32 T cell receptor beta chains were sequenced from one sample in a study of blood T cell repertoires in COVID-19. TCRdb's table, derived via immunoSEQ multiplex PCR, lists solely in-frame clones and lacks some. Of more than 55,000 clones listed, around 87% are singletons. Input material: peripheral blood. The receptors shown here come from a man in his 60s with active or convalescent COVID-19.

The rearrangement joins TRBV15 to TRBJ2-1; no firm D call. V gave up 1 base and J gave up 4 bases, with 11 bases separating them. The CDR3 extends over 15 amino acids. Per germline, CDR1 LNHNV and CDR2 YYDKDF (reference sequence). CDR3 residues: CATSRVVPGYNEQFF. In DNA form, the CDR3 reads TGTGCCACCAGCAGAGTAGTCCCAGGATACAATGAGCAGTTCTTC.

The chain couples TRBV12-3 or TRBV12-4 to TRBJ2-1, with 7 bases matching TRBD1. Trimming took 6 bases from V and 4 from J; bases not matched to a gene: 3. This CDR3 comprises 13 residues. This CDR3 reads CASSGTVYNEQFF. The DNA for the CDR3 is TGTGCCAGCAGCGGGACAGTATACAATGAGCAGTTCTTC.

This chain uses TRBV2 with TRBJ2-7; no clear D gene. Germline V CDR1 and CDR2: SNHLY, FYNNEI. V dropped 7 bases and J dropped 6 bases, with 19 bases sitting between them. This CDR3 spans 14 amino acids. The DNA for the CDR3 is TGTGCCAGCACCCCCTTTTTTATAGAGAGCGAGCAGTACTTC. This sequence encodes CASTPFFIESEQYF.

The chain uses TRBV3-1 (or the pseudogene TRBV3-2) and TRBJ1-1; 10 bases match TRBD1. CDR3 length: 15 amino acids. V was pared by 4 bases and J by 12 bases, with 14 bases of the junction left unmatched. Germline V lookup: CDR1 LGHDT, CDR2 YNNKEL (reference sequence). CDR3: CASSPRTGGEDGTFF. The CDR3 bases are TGTGCCAGCAGCCCTAGGACAGGGGGGGAGGATGGTACTTTCTTT.

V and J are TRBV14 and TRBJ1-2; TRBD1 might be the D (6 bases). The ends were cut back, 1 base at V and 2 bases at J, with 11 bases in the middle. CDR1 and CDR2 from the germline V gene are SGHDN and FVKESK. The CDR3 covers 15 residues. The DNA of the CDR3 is TGTGCCAGCAGCCAAGTACAGGGTTGGAACTATGGCTACACCTTC. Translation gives CASSQVQGWNYGYTF.

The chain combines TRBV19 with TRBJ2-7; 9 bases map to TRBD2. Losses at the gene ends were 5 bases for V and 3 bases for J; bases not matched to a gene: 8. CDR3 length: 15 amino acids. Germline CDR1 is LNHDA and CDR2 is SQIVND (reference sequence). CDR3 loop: CASSFGLAGLYEQYF. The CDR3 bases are TGTGCCAGTAGTTTTGGGCTAGCGGGACTCTACGAGCAGTACTTC.

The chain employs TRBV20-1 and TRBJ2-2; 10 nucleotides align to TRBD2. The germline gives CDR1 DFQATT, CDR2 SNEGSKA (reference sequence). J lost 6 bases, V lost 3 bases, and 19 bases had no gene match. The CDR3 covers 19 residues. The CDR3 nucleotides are TGCAGTGCTAGTACTGTCATAGCGGGGGGTTCTTATCGAGCCGGGGAGCTGTTTTTT. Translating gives CSASTVIAGGSYRAGELFF.

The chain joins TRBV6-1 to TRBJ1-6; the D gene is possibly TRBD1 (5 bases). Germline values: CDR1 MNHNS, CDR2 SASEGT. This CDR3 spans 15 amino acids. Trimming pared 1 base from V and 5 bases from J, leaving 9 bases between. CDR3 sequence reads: CASSEEGRDNSPLHF. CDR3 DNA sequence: TGTGCCAGCAGTGAAGAAGGCAGGGATAATTCACCCCTCCACTTT.

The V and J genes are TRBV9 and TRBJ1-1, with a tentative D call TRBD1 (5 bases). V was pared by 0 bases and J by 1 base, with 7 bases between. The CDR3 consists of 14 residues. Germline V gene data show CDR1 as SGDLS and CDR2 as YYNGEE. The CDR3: CASSVGQRNTEAFF. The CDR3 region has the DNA TGTGCCAGCAGCGTAGGACAGAGGAACACTGAAGCTTTCTTT.

CDR3 sequence: CASSHPGQGSEAFF. The CDR3 region has the DNA TGTGCCAGCAGCCATCCTGGGCAGGGGAGTGAAGCTTTCTTT. J is TRBJ1-1 and V is TRBV7-2; D perhaps matches TRBD1 (6 bases). CDR1 and CDR2 (germline): SGHTA, FQGNSA. The CDR3 has 14 residues. Trimming shortened V by 5 bases and J by 7 bases, and 17 bases separated the two germline ends. Using reference TRBV7-2 and TRBJ1-1 for the parts outside the CDR3, the full variable domain is GAGVSQSPSNKVTEKGKDVELRCDPISGHTALYWYRQSLGQGLEFLIYFQGNSAPDKSGLPSDRFSAERTGGSVSTLTIQRTQQEDSAVYLCASSHPGQGSEAFFGQGTRLTVV.

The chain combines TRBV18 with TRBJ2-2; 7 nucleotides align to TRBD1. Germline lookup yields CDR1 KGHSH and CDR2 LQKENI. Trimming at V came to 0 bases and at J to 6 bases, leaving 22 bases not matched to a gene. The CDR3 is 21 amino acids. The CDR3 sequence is CASSPPKGGIKVGTESGELFF. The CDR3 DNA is TGTGCCAGCTCACCACCCAAAGGGGGCATAAAAGTGGGCACCGAGTCCGGGGAGCTGTTTTTT.

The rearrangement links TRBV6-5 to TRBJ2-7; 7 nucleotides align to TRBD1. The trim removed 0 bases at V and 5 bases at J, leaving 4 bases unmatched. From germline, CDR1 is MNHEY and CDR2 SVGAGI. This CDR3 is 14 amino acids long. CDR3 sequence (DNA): TGTGCCAGCAGTTACTCCGGACAGGAGCACGAGCAGTACTTC. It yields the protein CASSYSGQEHEQYF.

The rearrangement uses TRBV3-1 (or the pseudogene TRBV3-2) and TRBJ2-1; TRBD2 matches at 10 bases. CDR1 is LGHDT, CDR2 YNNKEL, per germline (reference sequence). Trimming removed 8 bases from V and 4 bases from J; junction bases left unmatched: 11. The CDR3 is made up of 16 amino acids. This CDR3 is CASQTGTSAFYNEQFF. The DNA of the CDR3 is TGTGCCAGCCAAACCGGGACTAGCGCCTTTTACAATGAGCAGTTCTTC.

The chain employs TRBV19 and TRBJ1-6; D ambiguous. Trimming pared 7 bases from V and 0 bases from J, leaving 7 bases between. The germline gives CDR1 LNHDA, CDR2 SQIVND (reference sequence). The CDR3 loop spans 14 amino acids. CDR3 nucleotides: TGTGCCAGTACGTTCAGCTCCTATAATTCACCCCTCCACTTT. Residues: CASTFSSYNSPLHF. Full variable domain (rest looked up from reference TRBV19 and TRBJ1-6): DGGITQSPKYLFRKEGQNVTLSCEQNLNHDAMYWYRQDPGQGLRLIYYSQIVNDFQKGDIAEGYSVSREKKESFPLTVTSAQKNPTAFYLCASTFSSYNSPLHFGNGTRLTVT.

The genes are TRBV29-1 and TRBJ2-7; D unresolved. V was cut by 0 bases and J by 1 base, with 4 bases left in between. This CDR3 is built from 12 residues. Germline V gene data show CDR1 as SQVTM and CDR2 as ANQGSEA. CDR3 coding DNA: TGCAGCGTTGAAGACTATTCCTACGAGCAGTACTTC. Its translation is CSVEDYSYEQYF.

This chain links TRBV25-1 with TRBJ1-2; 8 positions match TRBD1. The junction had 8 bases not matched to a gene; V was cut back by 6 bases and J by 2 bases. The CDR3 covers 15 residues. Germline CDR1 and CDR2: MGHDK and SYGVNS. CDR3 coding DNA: TGTGCCAGCAGCCCTTTTGGGACAGGAAACTATGGCTACACCTTC. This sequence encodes CASSPFGTGNYGYTF.

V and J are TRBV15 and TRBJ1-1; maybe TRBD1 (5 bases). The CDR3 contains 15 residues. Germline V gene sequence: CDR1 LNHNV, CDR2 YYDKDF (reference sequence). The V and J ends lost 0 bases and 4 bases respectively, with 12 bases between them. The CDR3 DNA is TGTGCCACCAGCAGAGATCGGGGGGACGGCACTGAAGCTTTCTTT. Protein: CATSRDRGDGTEAFF.

The CDR3 region has the DNA TGTGCCAGCAGTCCCGGGAGTGAGCAGTTCTTC. This encodes CASSPGSEQFF. V gene TRBV6-5 combines with J gene TRBJ2-1; a weak D match, TRBD2 (6 bases). The ends were cut back, 5 bases at V and 9 bases at J, with 8 bases in the middle. Germline V lookup: CDR1 MNHEY, CDR2 SVGAGI. CDR3 length equals 11 residues.

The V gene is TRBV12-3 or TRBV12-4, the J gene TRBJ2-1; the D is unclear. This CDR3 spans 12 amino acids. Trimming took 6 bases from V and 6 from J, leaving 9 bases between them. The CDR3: CASSRNSNEQFF. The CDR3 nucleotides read TGTGCCAGCAGCCGCAACAGCAATGAGCAGTTCTTC.

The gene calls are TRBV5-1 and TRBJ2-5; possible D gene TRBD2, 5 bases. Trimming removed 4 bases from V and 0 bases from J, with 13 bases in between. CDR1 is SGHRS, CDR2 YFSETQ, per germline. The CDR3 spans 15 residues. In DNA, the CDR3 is TGCGCCAGCAGCCCTAGAGGGTATAACCAAGAGACCCAGTACTTC. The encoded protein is CASSPRGYNQETQYF.

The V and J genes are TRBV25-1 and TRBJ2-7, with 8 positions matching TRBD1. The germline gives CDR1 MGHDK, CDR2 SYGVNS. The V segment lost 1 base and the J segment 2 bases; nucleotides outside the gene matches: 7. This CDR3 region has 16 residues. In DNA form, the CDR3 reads TGTGCCAGCAGTGAATGGAGTGGACAGGGCCCCTACGAGCAGTACTTC. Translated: CASSEWSGQGPYEQYF.

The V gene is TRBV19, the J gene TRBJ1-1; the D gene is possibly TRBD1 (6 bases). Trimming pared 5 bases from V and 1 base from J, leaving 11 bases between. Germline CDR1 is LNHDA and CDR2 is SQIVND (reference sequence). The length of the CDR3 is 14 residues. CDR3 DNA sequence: TGTGCCAGTAGTCGGGGAGGGGGGAACACTGAAGCTTTCTTT. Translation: CASSRGGGNTEAFF.

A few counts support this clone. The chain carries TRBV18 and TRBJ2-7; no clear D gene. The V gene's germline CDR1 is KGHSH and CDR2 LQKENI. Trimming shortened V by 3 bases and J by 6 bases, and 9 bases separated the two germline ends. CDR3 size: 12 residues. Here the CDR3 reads CASSPSVPEQYF. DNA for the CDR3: TGTGCCAGCTCACCGTCCGTCCCCGAGCAGTACTTC.

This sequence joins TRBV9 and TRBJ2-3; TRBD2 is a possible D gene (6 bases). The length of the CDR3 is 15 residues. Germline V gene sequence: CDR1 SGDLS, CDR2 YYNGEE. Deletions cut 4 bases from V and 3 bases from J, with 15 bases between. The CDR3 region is CASSPWGLATDTQYF. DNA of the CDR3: TGTGCCAGCAGCCCCTGGGGACTGGCTACAGATACGCAGTATTTT.

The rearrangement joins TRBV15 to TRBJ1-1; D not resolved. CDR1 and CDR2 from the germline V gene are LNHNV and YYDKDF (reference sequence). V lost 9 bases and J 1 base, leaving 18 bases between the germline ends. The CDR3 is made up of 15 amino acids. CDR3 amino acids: CATTPFGGGNTEAFF. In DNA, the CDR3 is TGTGCCACTACCCCGTTTGGAGGAGGGAACACTGAAGCTTTCTTT. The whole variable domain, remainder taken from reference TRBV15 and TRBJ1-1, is DAMVIQNPRYQVTQFGKPVTLSCSQTLNHNVMYWYQQKSSQAPKLLFHYYDKDFNNEADTPDNFQSRRPNTSFCFLDIRSPGLGDTAMYLCATTPFGGGNTEAFFGQGTRLTVV.

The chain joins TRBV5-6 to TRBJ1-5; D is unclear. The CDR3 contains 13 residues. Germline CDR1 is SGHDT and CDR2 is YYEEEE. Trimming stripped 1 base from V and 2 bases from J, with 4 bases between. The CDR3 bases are TGTGCCAGCAGCTTGTCGGGCAATCAGCCCCAGCATTTT. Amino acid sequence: CASSLSGNQPQHF.

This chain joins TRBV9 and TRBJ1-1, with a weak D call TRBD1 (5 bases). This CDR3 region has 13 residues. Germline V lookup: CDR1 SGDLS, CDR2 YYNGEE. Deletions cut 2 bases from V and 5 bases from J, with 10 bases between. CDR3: CASSVGHRTEAFF. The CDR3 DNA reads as TGTGCCAGCAGCGTCGGACACCGAACTGAAGCTTTCTTT.

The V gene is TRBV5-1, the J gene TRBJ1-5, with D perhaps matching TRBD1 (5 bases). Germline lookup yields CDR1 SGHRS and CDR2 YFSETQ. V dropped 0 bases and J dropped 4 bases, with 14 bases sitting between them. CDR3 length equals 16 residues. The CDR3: CASSLGIATDNQPQHF. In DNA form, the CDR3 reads TGCGCCAGCAGCTTGGGTATTGCGACAGATAATCAGCCCCAGCATTTT.

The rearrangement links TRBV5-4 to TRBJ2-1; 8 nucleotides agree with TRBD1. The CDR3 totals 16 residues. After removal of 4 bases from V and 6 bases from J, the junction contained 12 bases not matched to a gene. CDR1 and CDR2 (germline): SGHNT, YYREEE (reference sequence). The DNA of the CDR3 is TGTGCCAGCAGCCCCGAGGACAGGGTGGCCCTCAATGAGCAGTTCTTC. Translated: CASSPEDRVALNEQFF.

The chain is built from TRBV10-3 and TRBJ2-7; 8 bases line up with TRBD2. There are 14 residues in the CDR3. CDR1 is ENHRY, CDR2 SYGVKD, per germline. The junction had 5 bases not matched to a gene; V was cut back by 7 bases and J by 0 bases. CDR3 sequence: CAITGAGGSYEQYF. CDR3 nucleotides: TGTGCCATCACGGGGGCGGGGGGCTCCTACGAGCAGTACTTC.

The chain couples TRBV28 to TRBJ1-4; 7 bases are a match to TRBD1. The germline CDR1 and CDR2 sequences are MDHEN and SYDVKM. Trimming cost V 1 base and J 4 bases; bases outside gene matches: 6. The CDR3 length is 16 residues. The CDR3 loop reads CASSLLRGGNNEKLFF. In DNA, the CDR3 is TGTGCCAGCAGTTTATTAAGAGGGGGCAATAATGAAAAACTGTTTTTT.

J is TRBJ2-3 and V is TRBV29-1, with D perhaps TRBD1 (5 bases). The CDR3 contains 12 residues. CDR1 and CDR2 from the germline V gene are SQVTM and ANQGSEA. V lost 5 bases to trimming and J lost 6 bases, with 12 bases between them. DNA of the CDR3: TGCAGCGTTACAAAGGGGTTGGATACGCAGTATTTT. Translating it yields CSVTKGLDTQYF.